The 17 T cell receptor beta chains listed next were all sequenced from one sample in a study of blood T cells in healthy people across ages. Then a second PCR, running roughly 7 to 11 cycles, was carried out with a sample-barcoded 5' primer and a J-beta primer mix. In TCRdb, the 5' RACE reads were re-called with MiXCR into one record per CDR3 protein. The sample contains 980,000 or so distinct CDR3 sequences, approximately 49% of which appear only once. The sample comprised blood. These receptors came from a man aged 25 to 40 in good health.

This clonotype was seen only a few times. The chain uses TRBV20-1 and TRBJ2-7, with 8 bases matching TRBD1. Germline assignment: CDR1 DFQATT and CDR2 SNEGSKA (reference sequence). The CDR3 runs 12 residues. Unmatched junction bases numbered 1, after V lost 3 bases and J lost 3 bases. This CDR3 is CSASTGGYEQYF. The CDR3 nucleotides read TGCAGTGCTAGTACAGGGGGCTACGAGCAGTACTTC.

This clonotype has just a few counts. The J gene is TRBJ2-5, the V gene TRBV12-3 or TRBV12-4; perhaps TRBD1 as D (6 bases). The CDR3 has 15 amino acids. The V end lost 1 base, the J end lost 2 bases, and 11 bases lay between the germline ends. The CDR3 region has the DNA TGTGCCAGCAGTTTAGGAGACAGGATTCAAGAGACCCAGTACTTC. This gives the protein CASSLGDRIQETQYF.

The chain uses TRBV27 and TRBJ1-4; D perhaps matches TRBD1 (6 bases). Deletions cut 7 bases from V and 8 bases from J, with 17 bases between. The germline V gene has CDR1 MNHEY and CDR2 SMNVEV (reference sequence). The CDR3 spans 14 residues. The DNA for the CDR3 is TGTGCCAGCAAGGCAGGGGATATAGGCGAAAAACTGTTTTTT. Protein product: CASKAGDIGEKLFF.

The V gene is TRBV7-2, the J gene TRBJ1-2; D uncertain. Germline-derived CDR1 and CDR2 are SGHTA and FQGNSA. The V end lost 4 bases, the J end lost 0 bases, and 15 bases lay between the germline ends. The CDR3 is made up of 16 amino acids. This CDR3 reads CASSSTQGIANYGYTF. The CDR3 DNA reads TGTGCCAGCAGCTCAACTCAAGGGATCGCTAACTATGGCTACACCTTC.

In its sample, this clonotype was seen a few times. The J gene is TRBJ2-3, the V gene TRBV12-3 or TRBV12-4, with D possibly being TRBD2 (6 bases). The V and J ends lost 3 bases and 4 bases respectively, with 14 bases between them. The CDR3 has 15 residues. DNA for the CDR3: TGTGCCAGCAGTTTTCCTTCTACGGGGGCAGATACGCAGTATTTT. Protein: CASSFPSTGADTQYF.

V gene TRBV6-5 combines with J gene TRBJ1-6; TRBD1 aligns across 8 bases. Germline-derived CDR1 and CDR2 are MNHEY and SVGAGI. V dropped 6 bases and J dropped 8; count of bases not matched to a gene: 9. This CDR3 comprises 15 residues. CDR3 loop: CASSQRGTGDSPLHF. CDR3 DNA sequence: TGTGCCAGCAGCCAAAGAGGGACAGGCGATTCACCCCTCCACTTT.

This clonotype was observed a handful of times. A clone one base away is much larger, so this may be a read error. The rearrangement links TRBV20-1 to TRBJ1-5; unclear D gene. V lost 3 bases and J 7 bases, leaving 13 bases between the germline ends. The CDR3 runs 13 residues. Germline-derived CDR1 and CDR2 are DFQATT and SNEGSKA (reference sequence). CDR3 bases: TGCAGTGCTAGGGCGGGGATTGCACAGCCCCAGCATTTT. Protein product: CSARAGIAQPQHF.

This chain connects TRBV6-6 to TRBJ2-5; D uncertain. The CDR3 runs to 17 residues. The V and J ends lost 0 bases and 2 bases respectively, with 16 bases between them. The germline gives CDR1 MNHNY, CDR2 SVGAGI (reference sequence). CDR3 nucleotide sequence: TGTGCCAGCAGTTACTCGGTCCAAGCCCCCTCACAAGAGACCCAGTACTTC. Its translation: CASSYSVQAPSQETQYF.

The chain has TRBV24-1 and TRBJ1-2; 9 bases are a match to TRBD1. Trimming at V came to 4 bases and at J to 7 bases, leaving 3 bases not matched to a gene. There are 13 residues in the CDR3. Germline V gene lookup returns CDR1 KGHDR and CDR2 SFDVKD. The CDR3 sequence is CATSDGQGSGYTF. As DNA, the CDR3 is TGTGCCACCAGTGACGGACAGGGGTCTGGCTACACCTTC.

The chain employs TRBV7-2 and TRBJ1-5, with D possibly being TRBD1 (6 bases). The CDR3 length is 14 residues. Germline V gene sequence: CDR1 SGHTA, CDR2 FQGNSA. V was trimmed by 1 base and J by 11 bases, leaving 15 bases between them. The CDR3 DNA is TGTGCCAGCAGCTTAGTACAGGGAAGGGAGACCCAGCATTTT. It encodes CASSLVQGRETQHF.

The chain is built from TRBV6-5 and TRBJ2-2; D not resolved. The germline V gene has CDR1 MNHEY and CDR2 SVGAGI. CDR3 size: 16 residues. V dropped 0 bases and J dropped 5 bases, with 13 bases sitting between them. The CDR3 is CASSYSHAHNTGELFF. Here the CDR3 DNA reads TGTGCCAGCAGTTACTCCCACGCACACAATACCGGGGAGCTGTTTTTT.

This sequence joins TRBV11-1 and TRBJ1-1, with TRBD1 as a possible D gene (5 bases). Trimming left V 0 bases short and J 6 bases short, with 14 bases between. Germline CDR1 and CDR2: SGHAT and FQDESV (reference sequence). This CDR3 has 15 residues. Written as DNA, the CDR3 is TGTGCCAGCAGCTTAGCCGGGGGAACAACCTCTGAAGCTTTCTTT. It yields the protein CASSLAGGTTSEAFF.

This clonotype was seen more than once but under ten times. The CDR3 is CASSPWGLSNEAFF. In DNA form, the CDR3 reads TGTGCCAGCAGTCCGTGGGGACTCTCGAATGAAGCTTTCTTT. The J gene is TRBJ1-1, the V gene TRBV6-6; D is perhaps TRBD1 (5 bases). The CDR3 is made up of 14 amino acids. Trimming took off 5 bases at V and 7 bases at J, with 17 bases between the two ends. The V gene's germline CDR1 is MNHNY and CDR2 SVGAGI (reference sequence).

This clonotype was seen a few times. The chain is built from TRBV5-6 and TRBJ2-1; D uncertain. Trimming pared 3 bases from V and 8 bases from J, leaving 21 bases between. Germline assignment: CDR1 SGHDT and CDR2 YYEEEE. This CDR3 is built from 16 residues. The CDR3 sequence is CASSSLPPLGSHEQFF. DNA for the CDR3: TGTGCCAGCAGCTCCCTTCCCCCTCTTGGTTCCCATGAGCAGTTCTTC.

V is TRBV28 and J is TRBJ1-5; 9 bases are a match to TRBD1. With 7 bases clipped from V and 6 bases from J, the junction kept 10 bases outside the gene matches. Germline lookup yields CDR1 MDHEN and CDR2 SYDVKM. The CDR3 runs 15 residues. CDR3 residues: CASTYRGLTGQPQHF. CDR3 DNA sequence: TGTGCCAGCACTTACAGGGGGCTTACGGGTCAGCCCCAGCATTTT.

This clonotype was recorded many times. The J gene is TRBJ2-5, the V gene TRBV4-2; D gene unclear. The CDR3 length is 15 residues. Trimming shortened V by 0 bases and J by 1 base, and 9 bases separated the two germline ends. Germline loops: CDR1 LGHNA, CDR2 YNFKEQ. The CDR3 DNA is TGTGCCAGCAGCCAAGAGAGGCTCAGCCAAGAGACCCAGTACTTC. As protein: CASSQERLSQETQYF.

The V and J genes are TRBV6-1 and TRBJ2-3, with 11 bases fitting TRBD2. This CDR3 has 18 amino acids. Germline CDR1 is MNHNS and CDR2 is SASEGT. The junction had 13 bases not matched to a gene; V was cut back by 5 bases and J by 3 bases. The CDR3 here is CASSLLLAGDQFTDTQYF. The CDR3, as DNA: TGTGCCAGCAGTCTGTTACTAGCGGGAGACCAATTTACAGATACGCAGTATTTT.